These T cell receptor beta chains were read from a single sample in a study of shared clonotypes between healthy human individuals. TCRdb keeps only in-frame clones here, not all; method: immunoSEQ multiplex PCR. The repertoire consists of around 610,000 clones, with about 96% occurring once and the leading ten covering about 0.12%. Sequences were obtained from naive CD8+ T cells sorted from blood. These receptors were taken from a woman in her 30s in good health. CDR3s leave out the opening cysteine and the closing phenylalanine or tryptophan. Clone sizes are given selectively: once, few, many, or a class where the clone is expanded.

clone size,J gene,V gene,CDR3 protein
.,TRBJ2-7,TRBV27,ASSLLAGAYEQY
.,TRBJ2-7,TRBV28,ASSPHGTRFYEQY
few,TRBJ2-7,TRBV4-1,ASSQLAGGYEQY
.,TRBJ2-5,TRBV4-1,ASSQEGSWRGAGETQY
few,TRBJ1-3,TRBV19,ASTDSGNTIY
.,TRBJ2-2,TRBV6-5,ASSYTSENTGELF
.,TRBJ2-7,TRBV4-2,ASSQGGDSMYEQY
.,TRBJ2-7,TRBV11-2,ASLGLAGSYEQY
.,TRBJ2-5,TRBV7-9,ASSLVLGIETQY
.,TRBJ2-7,TRBV7-8,ASSSSPGTASSYEQY
.,TRBJ2-7,TRBV28,ASSLLGREMLYEQY
.,TRBJ2-7,TRBV27,ASSFSDSSYEQY
.,TRBJ2-7,TRBV4-2,ASSQDSGRRFYEQY
.,TRBJ2-7,TRBV19,ASSIGTGQYEQY
.,TRBJ2-1,TRBV11-2,ASSLDGPAYNEQF
.,TRBJ2-7,TRBV28,ASSLSPYEQY
.,TRBJ2-1,TRBV7-9,ASSLSLVGEQF
.,TRBJ1-1,TRBV5-4,ASRTTENTEAF
.,TRBJ2-1,TRBV30,AWSIGTSGRAFEQF
.,TRBJ2-5,TRBV9,ASSSRTGEKAETQY
once,TRBJ2-1,TRBV5-6,ASSLDHPNEQF
.,TRBJ1-6,TRBV7-8,ASSSGTAYNSPLH
.,TRBJ2-1,TRBV7-2,ASSPDEQF
.,TRBJ1-5,TRBV27,ASRPLGGDQPQH
.,TRBJ2-5,TRBV5-6,ASSLGQETQY
once,TRBJ2-7,TRBV10-1,ASSEGPFYEQY
.,TRBJ2-1,TRBV9,ASSHSESAGGPSGEQF
.,TRBJ1-2,TRBV27,ASSLSRTVYGYT
.,TRBJ2-7,TRBV9,ASSPAGGKHEQY
.,TRBJ2-5,TRBV5-5,ASSLDFQETQY
.,TRBJ2-1,TRBV9,ASSGGDSYNEQF